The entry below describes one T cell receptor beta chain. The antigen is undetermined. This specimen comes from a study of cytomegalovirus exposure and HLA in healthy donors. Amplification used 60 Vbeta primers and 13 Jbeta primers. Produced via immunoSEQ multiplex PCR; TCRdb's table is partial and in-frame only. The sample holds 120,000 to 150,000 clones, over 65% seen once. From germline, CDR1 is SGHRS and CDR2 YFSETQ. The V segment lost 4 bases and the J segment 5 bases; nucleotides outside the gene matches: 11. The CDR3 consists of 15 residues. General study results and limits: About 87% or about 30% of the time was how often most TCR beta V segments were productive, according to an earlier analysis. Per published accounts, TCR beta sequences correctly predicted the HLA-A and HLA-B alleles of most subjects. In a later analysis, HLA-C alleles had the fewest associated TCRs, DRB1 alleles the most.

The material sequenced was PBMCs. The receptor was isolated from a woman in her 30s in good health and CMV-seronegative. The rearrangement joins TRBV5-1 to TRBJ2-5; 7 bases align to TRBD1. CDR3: CASSLGQVLGETQYF. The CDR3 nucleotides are TGCGCCAGCAGCCTAGGACAGGTCCTTGGGGAGACCCAGTACTTC.